This T cell receptor beta chain derives from a study of T cells in women clearing cervical HPV infection. For the study at large: Women with histologically confirmed HPV16-related CIN3 or worse, 2 with invasive cancer, served as cases. Control women cleared a single incident HPV16 infection within 12 months. Case blood drawn at lesion detection; control blood after infection cleared.

Comment on this clone: Read coverage stops 3 residues before the CDR3 terminus; the germline J gene supplies the remainder.

Sequenced by immunoSEQ multiplex PCR; TCRdb stores in-frame clones only, minus some. Its table lists about 40,000 clones. MY09/MY11 PCR detected cervical HPV DNA; dot-blot assigned genotypes. The germline V and J ends were trimmed by 3 bases and 4 bases, with 4 bases remaining between them. Germline V CDR1 and CDR2: DFQATT, SNEGSKA (reference sequence). This CDR3 has 11 residues. The chain carries TRBV20-1 and TRBJ1-3; D ambiguous. Sequenced input: blood buffy coat. This TCR was sampled from a woman aged 18 to 69 with a cervical HPV16 infection that either progressed to CIN3+ or cleared (not recorded which). The CDR3 reads CSASSGNTIYF. Incomplete CDR3 DNA: TGCAGTGCTAGCTCCGGAAACACC.